This TCR beta chain was obtained from a study of blood T cell repertoires in COVID-19. In the study overall: COVID-19 samples, acute and convalescent, were from the United States, Italy and Spain.

This clone occurred once. The table came from immunoSEQ multiplex PCR; TCRdb's copy has only in-frame clones and leaves some out. The table lists about 350,000 clones, about 90% of them singletons. Allocation to cohorts depended on clinical history reported by the participants. Source material: PBMCs or T cells enriched from blood (not recorded which). The source is a woman aged 25 to 39 who had recovered from COVID-19.

The CDR3 region has the DNA TGTGCCATCAGTAGACAGGGGGGAGAGACCCAGTACTTC. It codes for CAISRQGGETQYF. V and J are TRBV10-3 and TRBJ2-5, with TRBD1 identical over 9 bases. V gave up 5 bases and J gave up 4 bases; unmatched junction bases: 2. The CDR3 extends over 13 amino acids. Germline CDR1 reads ENHRY; CDR2 reads SYGVKD.